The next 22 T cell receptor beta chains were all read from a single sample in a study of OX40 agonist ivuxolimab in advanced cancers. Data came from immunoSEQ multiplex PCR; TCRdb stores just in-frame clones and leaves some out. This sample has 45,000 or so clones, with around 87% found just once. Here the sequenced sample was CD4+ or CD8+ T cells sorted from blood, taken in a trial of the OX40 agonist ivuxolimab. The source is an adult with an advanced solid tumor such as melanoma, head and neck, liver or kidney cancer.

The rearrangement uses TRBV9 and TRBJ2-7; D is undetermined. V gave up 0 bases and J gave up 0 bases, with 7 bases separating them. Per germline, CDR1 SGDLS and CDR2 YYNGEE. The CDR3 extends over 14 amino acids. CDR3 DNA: TGTGCCAGCAGCGTAGCCGACATCTCCTACGAGCAGTACTTC. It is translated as CASSVADISYEQYF.

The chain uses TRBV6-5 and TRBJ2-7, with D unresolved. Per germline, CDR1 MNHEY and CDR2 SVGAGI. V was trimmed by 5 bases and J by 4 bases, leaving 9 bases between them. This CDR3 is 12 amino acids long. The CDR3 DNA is TGTGCCAGCAGTCCGACGGGTTACGAGCAGTACTTC. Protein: CASSPTGYEQYF.

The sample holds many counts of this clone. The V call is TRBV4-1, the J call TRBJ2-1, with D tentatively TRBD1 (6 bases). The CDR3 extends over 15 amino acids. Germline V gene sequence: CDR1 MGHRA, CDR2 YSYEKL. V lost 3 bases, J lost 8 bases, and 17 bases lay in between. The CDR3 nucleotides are TGCGCCAGCAGCCATCGGACAGCGTCGAGAGATGAGCAGTTCTTC. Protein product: CASSHRTASRDEQFF.

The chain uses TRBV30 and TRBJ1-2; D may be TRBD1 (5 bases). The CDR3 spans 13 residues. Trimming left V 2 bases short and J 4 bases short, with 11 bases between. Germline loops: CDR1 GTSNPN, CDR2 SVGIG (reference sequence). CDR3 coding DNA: TGTGCCTGGAGTCCCGGGACTGGCTATGGCTACACCTTC. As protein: CAWSPGTGYGYTF.

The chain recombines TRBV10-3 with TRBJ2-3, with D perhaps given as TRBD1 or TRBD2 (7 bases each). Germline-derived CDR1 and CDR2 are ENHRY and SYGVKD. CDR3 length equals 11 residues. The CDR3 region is CASQGGDTQYF. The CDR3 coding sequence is TGTGCTTCCCAGGGGGGGGATACGCAGTATTTT.

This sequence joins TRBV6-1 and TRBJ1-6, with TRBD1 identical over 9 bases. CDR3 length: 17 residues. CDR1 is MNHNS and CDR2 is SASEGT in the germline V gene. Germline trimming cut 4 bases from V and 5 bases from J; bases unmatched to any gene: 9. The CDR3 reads CASSGVLDRGNNSPLHF. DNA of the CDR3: TGTGCCAGCAGTGGGGTCCTGGACAGGGGAAATAATTCACCCCTCCACTTT.

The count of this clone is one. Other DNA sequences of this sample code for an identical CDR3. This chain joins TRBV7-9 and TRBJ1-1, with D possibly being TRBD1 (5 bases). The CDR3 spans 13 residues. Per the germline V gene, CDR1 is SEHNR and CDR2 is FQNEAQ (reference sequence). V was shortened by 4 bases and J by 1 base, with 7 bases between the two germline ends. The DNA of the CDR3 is TGTGCCAGCAGCTCCGGGGGGAACACTGAAGCTTTCTTT. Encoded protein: CASSSGGNTEAFF. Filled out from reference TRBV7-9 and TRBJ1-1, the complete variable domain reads DTGVSQNPRHKITKRGQNVTFRCDPISEHNRLYWYRQTLGQGPEFLTYFQNEAQLEKSRLLSDRFSAERPKGSFSTLEIQRTEQGDSAMYLCASSSGGNTEAFFGQGTRLTVV.

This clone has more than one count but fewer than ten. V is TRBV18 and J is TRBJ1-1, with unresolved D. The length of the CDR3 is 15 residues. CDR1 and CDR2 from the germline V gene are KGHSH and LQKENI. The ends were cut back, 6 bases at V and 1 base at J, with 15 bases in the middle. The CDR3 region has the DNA TGTGCCAGCTCGTCACTAAGGACCCAGAACACTGAAGCTTTCTTT. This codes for CASSSLRTQNTEAFF.

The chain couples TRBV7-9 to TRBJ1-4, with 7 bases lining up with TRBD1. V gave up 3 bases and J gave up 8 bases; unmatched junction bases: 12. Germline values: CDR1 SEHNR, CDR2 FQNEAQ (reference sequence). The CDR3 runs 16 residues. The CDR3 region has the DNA TGTGCCAGCAGCTTCCCCGGGACAGCGTTTAGAGAAAAACTGTTTTTT. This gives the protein CASSFPGTAFREKLFF.

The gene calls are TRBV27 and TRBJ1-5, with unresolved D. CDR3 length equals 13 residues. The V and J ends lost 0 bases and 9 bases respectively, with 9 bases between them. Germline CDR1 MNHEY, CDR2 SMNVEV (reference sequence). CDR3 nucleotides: TGTGCCAGCAGTTTATCCCCTTTACGGCCCCAGCATTTT. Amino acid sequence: CASSLSPLRPQHF.

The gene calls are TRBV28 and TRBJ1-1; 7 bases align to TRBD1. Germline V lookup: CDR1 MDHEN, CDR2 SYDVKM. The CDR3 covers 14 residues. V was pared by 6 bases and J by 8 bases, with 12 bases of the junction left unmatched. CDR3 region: CASSNRGGRSEAFF. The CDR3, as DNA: TGTGCCAGCAGCAACAGGGGCGGGAGGTCCGAAGCTTTCTTT.

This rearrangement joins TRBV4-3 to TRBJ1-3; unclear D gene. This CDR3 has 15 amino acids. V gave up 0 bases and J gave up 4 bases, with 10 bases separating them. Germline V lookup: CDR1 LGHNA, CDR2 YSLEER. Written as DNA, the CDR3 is TGCGCCAGCAGCCAAGATGGAGGTTCCGGAAACACCATATATTTT. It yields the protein CASSQDGGSGNTIYF.

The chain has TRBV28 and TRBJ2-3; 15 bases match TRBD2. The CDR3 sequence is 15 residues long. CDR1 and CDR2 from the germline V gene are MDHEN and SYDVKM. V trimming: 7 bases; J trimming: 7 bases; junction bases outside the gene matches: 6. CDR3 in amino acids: CASTPGTSGGNTQYF. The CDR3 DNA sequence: TGTGCCAGCACCCCGGGGACTAGCGGGGGGAATACGCAGTATTTT.

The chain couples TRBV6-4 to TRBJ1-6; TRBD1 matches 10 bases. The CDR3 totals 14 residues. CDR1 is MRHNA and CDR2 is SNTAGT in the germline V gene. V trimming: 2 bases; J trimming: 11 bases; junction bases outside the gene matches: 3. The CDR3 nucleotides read TGTGCCAGCAGTGACGGGGGACAGGGGACACCCCTCCACTTT. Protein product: CASSDGGQGTPLHF.

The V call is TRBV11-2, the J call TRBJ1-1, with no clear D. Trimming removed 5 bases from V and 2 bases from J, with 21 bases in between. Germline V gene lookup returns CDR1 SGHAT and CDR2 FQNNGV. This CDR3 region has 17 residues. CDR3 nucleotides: TGTGCCAGCAGCCCCCGGGCAGTTGGGATAGTAAACACTGAAGCTTTCTTT. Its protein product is CASSPRAVGIVNTEAFF.

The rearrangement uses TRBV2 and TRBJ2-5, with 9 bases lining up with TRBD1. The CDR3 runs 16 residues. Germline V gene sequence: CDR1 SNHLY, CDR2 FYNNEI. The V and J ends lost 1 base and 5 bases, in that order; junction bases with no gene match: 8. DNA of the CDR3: TGTGCCAGCAGTGAAGGAATGGTCGGGACAGGGGAGACCCAGTACTTC. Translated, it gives CASSEGMVGTGETQYF.

CDR3 protein: CASSVGDFTDTQYF. The CDR3 DNA follows: TGTGCCAGCAGCGTAGGCGATTTCACAGATACGCAGTATTTT. This sequence joins TRBV5-4 and TRBJ2-3; no reliable D call. Germline values: CDR1 SGHNT, CDR2 YYREEE (reference sequence). The CDR3 loop spans 14 amino acids. Trimming left V 4 bases short and J 2 bases short, with 11 bases between.

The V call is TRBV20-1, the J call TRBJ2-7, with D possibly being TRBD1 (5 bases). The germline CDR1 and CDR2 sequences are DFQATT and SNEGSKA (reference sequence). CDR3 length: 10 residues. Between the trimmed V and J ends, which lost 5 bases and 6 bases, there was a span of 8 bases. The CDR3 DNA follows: TGCAGTGCTGGGGCGCCCGAGCAGTACTTC. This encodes CSAGAPEQYF.

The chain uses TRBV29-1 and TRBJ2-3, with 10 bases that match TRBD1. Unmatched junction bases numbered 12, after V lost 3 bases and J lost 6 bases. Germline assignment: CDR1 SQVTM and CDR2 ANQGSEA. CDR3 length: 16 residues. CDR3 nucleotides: TGCAGCGTTGATGGGACAGGGGAGTCCTCTTCGGATACGCAGTATTTT. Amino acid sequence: CSVDGTGESSSDTQYF.

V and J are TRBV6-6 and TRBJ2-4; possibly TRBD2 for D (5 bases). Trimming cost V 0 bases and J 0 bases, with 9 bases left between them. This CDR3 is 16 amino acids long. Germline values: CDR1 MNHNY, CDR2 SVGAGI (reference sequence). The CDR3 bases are TGTGCCAGCAGTTACTCGACACGGGGAGCCAAAAACATTCAGTACTTC. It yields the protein CASSYSTRGAKNIQYF.

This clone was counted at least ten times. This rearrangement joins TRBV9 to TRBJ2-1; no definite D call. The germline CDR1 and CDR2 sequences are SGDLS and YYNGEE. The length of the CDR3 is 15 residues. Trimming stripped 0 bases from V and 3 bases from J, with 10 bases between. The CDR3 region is CASSVGQTRYNEQFF. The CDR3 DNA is TGTGCCAGCAGCGTAGGGCAGACTCGCTACAATGAGCAGTTCTTC.

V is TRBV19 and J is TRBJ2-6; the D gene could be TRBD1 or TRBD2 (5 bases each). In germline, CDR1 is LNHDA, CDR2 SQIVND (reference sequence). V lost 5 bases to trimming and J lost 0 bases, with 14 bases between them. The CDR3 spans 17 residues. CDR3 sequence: CASSPGALYSGANVLTF. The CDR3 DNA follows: TGTGCCAGTAGTCCCGGGGCCTTGTACTCTGGGGCCAACGTCCTGACTTTC.